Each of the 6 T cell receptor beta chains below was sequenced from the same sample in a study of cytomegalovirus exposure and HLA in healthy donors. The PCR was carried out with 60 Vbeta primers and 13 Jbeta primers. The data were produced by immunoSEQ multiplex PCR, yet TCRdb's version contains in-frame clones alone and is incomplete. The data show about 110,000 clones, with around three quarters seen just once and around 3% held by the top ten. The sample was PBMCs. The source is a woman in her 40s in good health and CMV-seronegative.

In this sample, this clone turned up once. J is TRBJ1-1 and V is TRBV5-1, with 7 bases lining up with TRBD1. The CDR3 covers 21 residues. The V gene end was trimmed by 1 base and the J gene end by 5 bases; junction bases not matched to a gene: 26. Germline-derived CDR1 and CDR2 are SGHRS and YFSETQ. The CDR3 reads CASSLNSARQMDRPSGTEAFF. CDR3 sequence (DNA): TGCGCCAGCAGCTTGAATTCCGCACGACAGATGGACAGGCCCTCGGGGACTGAAGCTTTCTTT.

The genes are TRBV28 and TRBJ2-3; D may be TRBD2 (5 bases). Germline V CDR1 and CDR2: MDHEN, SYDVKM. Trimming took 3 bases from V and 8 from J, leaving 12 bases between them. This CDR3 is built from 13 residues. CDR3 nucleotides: TGTGCCAGCAGTTTTCCCGGGAAAGGTACGCAGTATTTT. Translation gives CASSFPGKGTQYF. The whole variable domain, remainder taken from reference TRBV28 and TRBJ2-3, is DVKVTQSSRYLVKRTGEKVFLECVQDMDHENMFWYRQDPGLGLRLIYFSYDVKMKEKGDIPEGYSVSREKKERFSLILESASTNQTSMYLCASSFPGKGTQYFGPGTRLTVL.

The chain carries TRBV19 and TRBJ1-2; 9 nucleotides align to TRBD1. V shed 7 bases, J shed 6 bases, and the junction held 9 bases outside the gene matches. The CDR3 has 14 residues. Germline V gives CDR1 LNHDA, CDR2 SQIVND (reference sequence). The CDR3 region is CASTYTGGRDGYTF. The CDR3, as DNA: TGTGCCAGTACCTATACAGGGGGCCGAGATGGCTACACCTTC. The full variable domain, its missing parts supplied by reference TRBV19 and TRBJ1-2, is DGGITQSPKYLFRKEGQNVTLSCEQNLNHDAMYWYRQDPGQGLRLIYYSQIVNDFQKGDIAEGYSVSREKKESFPLTVTSAQKNPTAFYLCASTYTGGRDGYTFGSGTRLTVV.

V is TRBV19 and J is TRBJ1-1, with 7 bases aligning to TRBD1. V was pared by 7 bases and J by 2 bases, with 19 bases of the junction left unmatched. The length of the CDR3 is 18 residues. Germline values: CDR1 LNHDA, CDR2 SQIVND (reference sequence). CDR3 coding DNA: TGTGCCAGTATTGGAGGGGGCAGACAAACGGGCCCCAACACTGAAGCTTTCTTT. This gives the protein CASIGGGRQTGPNTEAFF.

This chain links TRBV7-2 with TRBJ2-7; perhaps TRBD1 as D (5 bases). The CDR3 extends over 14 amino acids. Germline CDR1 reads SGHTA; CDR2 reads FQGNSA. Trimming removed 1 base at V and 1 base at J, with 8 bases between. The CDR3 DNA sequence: TGTGCCAGCAGCTTAGAGGCAGGGTCCTACGAGCAGTACTTC. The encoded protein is CASSLEAGSYEQYF.

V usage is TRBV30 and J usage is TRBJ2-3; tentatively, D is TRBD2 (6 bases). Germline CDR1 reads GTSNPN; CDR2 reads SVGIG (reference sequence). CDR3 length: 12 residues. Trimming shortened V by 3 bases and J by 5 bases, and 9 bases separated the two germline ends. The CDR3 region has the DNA TGTGCCTGGAGCCGGGAGCGAGATACGCAGTATTTT. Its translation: CAWSRERDTQYF.